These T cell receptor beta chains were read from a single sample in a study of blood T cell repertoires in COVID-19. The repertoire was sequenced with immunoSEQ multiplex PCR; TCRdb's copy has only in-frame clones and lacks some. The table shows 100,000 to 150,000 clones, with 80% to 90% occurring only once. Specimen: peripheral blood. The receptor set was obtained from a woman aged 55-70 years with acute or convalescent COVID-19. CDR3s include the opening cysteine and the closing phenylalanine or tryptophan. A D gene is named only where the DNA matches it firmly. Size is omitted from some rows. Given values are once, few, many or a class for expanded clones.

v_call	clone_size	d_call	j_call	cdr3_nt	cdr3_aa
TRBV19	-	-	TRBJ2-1	TGTGCCAGTAGTACTCCTCGGGGTGTATACAATGAGCAGTTCTTC	CASSTPRGVYNEQFF
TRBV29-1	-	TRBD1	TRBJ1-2	TGCAGCGCCCGGACAGGGGAAAATGGCTACACCTTC	CSARTGENGYTF
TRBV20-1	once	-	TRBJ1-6	TGCAGTGCTAGTGGGCAGGGGAATTCACCCCTCCACTTT	CSASGQGNSPLHF
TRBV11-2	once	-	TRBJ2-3	TGTGCCAGCAGCTTCAACCTAGCTACTAGCACAGATACGCAGTATTTT	CASSFNLATSTDTQYF
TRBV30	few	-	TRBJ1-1	TGTGCCTGGAGTTTCACGACTCCAGAAGCTTTCTTT	CAWSFTTPEAFF
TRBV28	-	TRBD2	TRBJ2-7	TGTGCCAGCAGTTTACAGGGGACTAGCCCGACCTTC	CASSLQGTSPTF
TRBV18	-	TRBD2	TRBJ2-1	TGTGCCAGCTCACCGAAGCTAGCGGGAGTCGAGGGGACTTACAATGAGCAGTTCTTC	CASSPKLAGVEGTYNEQFF
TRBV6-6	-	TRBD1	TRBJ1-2	TGTGCCAGCAGTTTTTCTCCGGGACAGGGTTTTGGCTACACCTTC	CASSFSPGQGFGYTF
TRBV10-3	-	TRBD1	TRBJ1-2	TGTGCCATCAGTGAATCAGGGACAGAAACTAACTATGGCTACACCTTC	CAISESGTETNYGYTF
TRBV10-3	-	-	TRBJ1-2	TGTGCCATCAGTGACAGGCAGCAATATGGCTACACCTTC	CAISDRQQYGYTF
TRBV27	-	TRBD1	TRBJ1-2	TGTGCCAGCAGTTTATCGAGAGGACAGGGTAACTATGGCTACACCTTC	CASSLSRGQGNYGYTF
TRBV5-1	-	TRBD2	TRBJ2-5	TGCGCCAGCAGCTCGAGCGCTAGCGGGAACCAAGAGACCCAGTACTTC	CASSSSASGNQETQYF
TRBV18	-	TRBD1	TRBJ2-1	TGTGCCAGCTCACCCCGGACAGGGGCCCACAATGAGCAGTTCTTC	CASSPRTGAHNEQFF
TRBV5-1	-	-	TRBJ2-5	TGCGCCAGCAGCCGCCAGGCTAAAGAGACCCAGTACTTC	CASSRQAKETQYF
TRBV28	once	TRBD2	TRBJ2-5	TGTGCCAGCAGTTCTCCTCTAGCGGGCGCCCGGGAGACCCAGTACTTC	CASSSPLAGARETQYF
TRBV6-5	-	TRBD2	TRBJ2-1	TGTGCCAGCAGCCTACTAGCGGGAGTTAACAATGAGCAGTTCTTC	CASSLLAGVNNEQFF
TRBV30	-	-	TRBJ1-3	TGTGCCTGGAGTGTGGGCAGGGCTGGAAACACCATATATTTT	CAWSVGRAGNTIYF
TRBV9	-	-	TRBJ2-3	TGTGCCAGCAGCGTCTATTCAGATACGCAGTATTTT	CASSVYSDTQYF
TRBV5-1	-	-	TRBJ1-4	TGCGCCAGCAGCCCTTTGGGGGGGCGAAGAACTAATGAAAAACTGTTTTTT	CASSPLGGRRTNEKLFF